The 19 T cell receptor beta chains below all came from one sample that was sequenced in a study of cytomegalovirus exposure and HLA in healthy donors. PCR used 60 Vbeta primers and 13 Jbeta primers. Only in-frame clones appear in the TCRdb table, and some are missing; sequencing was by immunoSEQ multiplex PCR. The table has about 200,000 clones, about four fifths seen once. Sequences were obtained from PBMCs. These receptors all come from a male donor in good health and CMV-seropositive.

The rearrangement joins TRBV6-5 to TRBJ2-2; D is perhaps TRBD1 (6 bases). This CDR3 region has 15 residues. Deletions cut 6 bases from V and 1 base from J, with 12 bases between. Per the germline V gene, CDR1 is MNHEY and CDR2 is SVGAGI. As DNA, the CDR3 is TGTGCCAGCAGACGCGACAGGTTGAACACCGGGGAGCTGTTTTTT. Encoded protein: CASRRDRLNTGELFF.

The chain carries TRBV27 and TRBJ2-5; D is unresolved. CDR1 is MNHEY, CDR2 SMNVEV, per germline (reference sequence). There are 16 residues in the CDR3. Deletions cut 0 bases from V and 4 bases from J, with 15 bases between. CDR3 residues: CASSLSMGDPLETQYF. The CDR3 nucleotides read TGTGCCAGCAGTTTATCGATGGGCGATCCCCTAGAGACCCAGTACTTC.

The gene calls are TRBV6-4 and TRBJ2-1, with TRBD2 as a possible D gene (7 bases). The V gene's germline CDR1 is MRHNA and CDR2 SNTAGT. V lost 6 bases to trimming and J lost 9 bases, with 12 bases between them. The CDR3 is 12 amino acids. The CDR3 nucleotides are TGTGCCAGCAGCGGGGGGCTGGGTGAGCAGTTCTTC. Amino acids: CASSGGLGEQFF.

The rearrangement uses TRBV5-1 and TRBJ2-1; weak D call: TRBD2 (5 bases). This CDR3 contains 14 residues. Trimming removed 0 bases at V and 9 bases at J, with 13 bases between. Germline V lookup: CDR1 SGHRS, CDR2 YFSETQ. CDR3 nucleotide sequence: TGCGCCAGCAGCTTGGCCGGGGAGAAGGGTGAGCAGTTCTTC. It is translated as CASSLAGEKGEQFF.

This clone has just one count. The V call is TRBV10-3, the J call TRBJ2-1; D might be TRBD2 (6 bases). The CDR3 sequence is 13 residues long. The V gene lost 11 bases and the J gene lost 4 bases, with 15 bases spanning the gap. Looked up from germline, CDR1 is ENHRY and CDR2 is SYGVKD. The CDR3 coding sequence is TGTGCCGCATCCGGCGGGGAGTACAATGAGCAGTTCTTC. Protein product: CAASGGEYNEQFF.

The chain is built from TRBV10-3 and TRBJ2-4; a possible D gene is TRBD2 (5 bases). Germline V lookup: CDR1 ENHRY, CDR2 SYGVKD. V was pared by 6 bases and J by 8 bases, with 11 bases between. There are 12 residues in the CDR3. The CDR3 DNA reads TGTGCCATCAGGGGGTCGGAGGACATTCAGTACTTC. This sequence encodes CAIRGSEDIQYF.

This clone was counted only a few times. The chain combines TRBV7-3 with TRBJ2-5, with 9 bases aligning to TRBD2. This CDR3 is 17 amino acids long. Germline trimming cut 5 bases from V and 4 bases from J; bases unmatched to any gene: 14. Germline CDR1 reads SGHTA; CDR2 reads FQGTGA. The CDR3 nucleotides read TGTGCCAGCAGCCCTCAAGGGCTAGCGGGGCCTGCAGAGACCCAGTACTTC. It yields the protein CASSPQGLAGPAETQYF. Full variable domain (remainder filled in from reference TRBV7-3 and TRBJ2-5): GAGVSQTPSNKVTEKGKYVELRCDPISGHTALYWYRQSLGQGPEFLIYFQGTGAADDSGLPNDRFFAVRPEGSVSTLKIQRTERGDSAVYLCASSPQGLAGPAETQYFGPGTRLLVL.

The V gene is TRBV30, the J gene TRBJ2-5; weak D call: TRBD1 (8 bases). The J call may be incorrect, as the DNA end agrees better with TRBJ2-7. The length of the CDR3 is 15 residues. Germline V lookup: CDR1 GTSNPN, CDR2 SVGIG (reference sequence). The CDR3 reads CAWSPGQGGGLEQYF. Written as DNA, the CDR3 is TGTGCCTGGAGTCCAGGACAGGGAGGGGGTCTCGAGCAGTACTTC.

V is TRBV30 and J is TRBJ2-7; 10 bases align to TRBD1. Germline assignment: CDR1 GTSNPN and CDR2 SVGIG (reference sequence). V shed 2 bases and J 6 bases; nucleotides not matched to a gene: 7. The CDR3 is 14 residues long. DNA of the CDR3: TGTGCCTGGAGTAAGGGACAGGGGTCGGGCGAGCAGTACTTC. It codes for CAWSKGQGSGEQYF.

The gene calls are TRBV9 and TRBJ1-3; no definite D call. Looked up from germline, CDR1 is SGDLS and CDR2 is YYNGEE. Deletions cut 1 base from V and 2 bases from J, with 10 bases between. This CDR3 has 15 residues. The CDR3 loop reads CASSVSPGTGNTIYF. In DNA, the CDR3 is TGTGCCAGCAGCGTAAGTCCCGGGACTGGAAACACCATATATTTT. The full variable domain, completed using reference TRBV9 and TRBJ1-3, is DSGVTQTPKHLITATGQRVTLRCSPRSGDLSVYWYQQSLDQGLQFLIQYYNGEERAKGNILERFSAQQFPDLHSELNLSSLELGDSALYFCASSVSPGTGNTIYFGEGSWLTVV.

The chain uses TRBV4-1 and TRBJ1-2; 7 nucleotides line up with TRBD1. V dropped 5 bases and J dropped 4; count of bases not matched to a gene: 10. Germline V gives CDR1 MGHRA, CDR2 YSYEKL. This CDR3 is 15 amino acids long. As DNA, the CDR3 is TGCGCCAGCAGCGAATACAGGGGACAAGGCTATGGCTACACCTTC. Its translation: CASSEYRGQGYGYTF.

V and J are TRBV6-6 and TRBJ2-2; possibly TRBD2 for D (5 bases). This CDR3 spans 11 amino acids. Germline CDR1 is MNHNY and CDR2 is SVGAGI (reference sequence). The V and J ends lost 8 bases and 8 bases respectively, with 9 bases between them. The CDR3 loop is CASGGSGELFF. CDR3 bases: TGTGCCAGCGGTGGGAGTGGGGAGCTGTTTTTT.

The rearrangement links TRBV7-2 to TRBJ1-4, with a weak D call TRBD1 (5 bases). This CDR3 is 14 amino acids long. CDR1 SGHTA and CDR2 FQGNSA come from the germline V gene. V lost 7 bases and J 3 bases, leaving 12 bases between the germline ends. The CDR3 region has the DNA TGTGCCAGCAAACGACAGCCCCCTAATGAAAAACTGTTTTTT. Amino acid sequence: CASKRQPPNEKLFF.

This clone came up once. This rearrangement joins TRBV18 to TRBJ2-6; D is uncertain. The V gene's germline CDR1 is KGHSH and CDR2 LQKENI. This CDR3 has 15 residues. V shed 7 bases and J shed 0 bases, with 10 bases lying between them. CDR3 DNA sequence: TGTGCCAGCTTCCTCGCGCTCTCTGGGGCCAACGTCCTGACTTTC. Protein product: CASFLALSGANVLTF. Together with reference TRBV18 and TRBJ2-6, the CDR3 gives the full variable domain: NAGVMQNPRHLVRRRGQEARLRCSPMKGHSHVYWYRQLPEEGLKFMVYLQKENIIDESGMPKERFSAEFPKEGPSILRIQQVVRGDSAAYFCASFLALSGANVLTFGAGSRLTVL.

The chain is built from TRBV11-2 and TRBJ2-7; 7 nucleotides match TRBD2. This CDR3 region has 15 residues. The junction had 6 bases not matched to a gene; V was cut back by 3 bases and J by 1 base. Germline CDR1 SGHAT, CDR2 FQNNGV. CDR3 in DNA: TGTGCCAGCAGCTTCCGGAGGGAGGGATCCTACGAGCAGTACTTC. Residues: CASSFRREGSYEQYF.

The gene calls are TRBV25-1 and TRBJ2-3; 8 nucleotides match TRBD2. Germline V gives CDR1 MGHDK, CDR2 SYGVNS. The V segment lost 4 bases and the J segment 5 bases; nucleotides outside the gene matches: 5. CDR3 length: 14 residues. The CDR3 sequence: CASSVSGKGDTQYF. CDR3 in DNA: TGTGCCAGCAGTGTTAGCGGGAAGGGAGATACGCAGTATTTT.

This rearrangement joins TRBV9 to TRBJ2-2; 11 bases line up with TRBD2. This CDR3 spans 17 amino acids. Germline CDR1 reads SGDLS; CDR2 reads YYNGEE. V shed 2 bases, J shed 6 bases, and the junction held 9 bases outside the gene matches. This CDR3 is CASSVANSGRASGELFF. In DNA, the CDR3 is TGTGCCAGCAGCGTGGCAAATAGCGGGAGGGCCTCCGGGGAGCTGTTTTTT. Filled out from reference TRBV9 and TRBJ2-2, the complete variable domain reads DSGVTQTPKHLITATGQRVTLRCSPRSGDLSVYWYQQSLDQGLQFLIQYYNGEERAKGNILERFSAQQFPDLHSELNLSSLELGDSALYFCASSVANSGRASGELFFGEGSRLTVL.

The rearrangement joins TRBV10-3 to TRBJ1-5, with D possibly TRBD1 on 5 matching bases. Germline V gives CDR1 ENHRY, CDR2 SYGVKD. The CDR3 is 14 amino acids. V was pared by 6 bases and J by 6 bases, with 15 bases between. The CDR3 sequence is CAIRDGGGAQPQHF. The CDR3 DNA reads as TGTGCCATCAGGGATGGTGGAGGGGCTCAGCCCCAGCATTTT.

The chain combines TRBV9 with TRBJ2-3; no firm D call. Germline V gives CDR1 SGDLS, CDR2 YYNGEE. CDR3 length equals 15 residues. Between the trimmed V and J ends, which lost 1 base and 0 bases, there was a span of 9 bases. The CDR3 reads CASSVNTPSTDTQYF. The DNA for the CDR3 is TGTGCCAGCAGCGTAAACACCCCTAGCACAGATACGCAGTATTTT.